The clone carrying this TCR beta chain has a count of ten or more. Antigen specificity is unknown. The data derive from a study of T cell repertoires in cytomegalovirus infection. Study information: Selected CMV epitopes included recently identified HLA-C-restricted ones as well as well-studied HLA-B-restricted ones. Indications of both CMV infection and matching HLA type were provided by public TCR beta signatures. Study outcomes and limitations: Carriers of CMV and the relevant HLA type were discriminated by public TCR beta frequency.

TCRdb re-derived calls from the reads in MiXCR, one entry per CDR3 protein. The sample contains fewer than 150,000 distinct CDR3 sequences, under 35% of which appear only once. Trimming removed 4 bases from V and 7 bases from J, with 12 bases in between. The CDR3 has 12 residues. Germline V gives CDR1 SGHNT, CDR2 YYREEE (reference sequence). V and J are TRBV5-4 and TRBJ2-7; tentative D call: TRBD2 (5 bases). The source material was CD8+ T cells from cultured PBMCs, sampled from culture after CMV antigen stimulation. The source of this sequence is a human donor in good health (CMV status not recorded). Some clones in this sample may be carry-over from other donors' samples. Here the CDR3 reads CASSPSGEEQYF. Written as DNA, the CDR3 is TGTGCCAGCAGCCCCTCTGGGGAGGAGCAGTACTTC.